This is a list of T cell receptor beta chains from one sample in a study of CD8 T cells in ankylosing spondylitis. A single record per CDR3 protein comes from TCRdb applying MiXCR to the 5' RACE reads. The sample records hundreds of thousands of distinct CDR3 sequences, more than 15% being singletons. The sample taken for sequencing was blood, either unsorted or a sorted T cell fraction (not recorded which). These receptors all stem from a male donor with ankylosing spondylitis. Both conserved end residues are part of each CDR3. Fields, in order: D gene, V gene, J gene, clone size, CDR3 DNA, CDR3 protein. D genes are given only for firm matches. Clone size is shown for a subset of rows, as once, few, many or a class of expanded clone.

>TRBD1|TRBV5-5|TRBJ2-3|.
TGTGCCAGCAGCACAAACCCTCGGGACAGGGGGCGAGATACGCAGTATTTT
CASSTNPRDRGRDTQYF
>TRBD2|TRBV20-1|TRBJ2-3|.
TGCAGAACGTCGGGGGGGAGACCTAGCACAGATACGCAGTATTTT
CRTSGGRPSTDTQYF
>.|TRBV11-1|TRBJ2-7|few
TGTGCCAGCAGCTTAGCCATAACAGACTCCTACGAGCAGTACTTC
CASSLAITDSYEQYF
>TRBD2|TRBV7-9|TRBJ2-3|few
TGTGCCAGCACCGGACTAGCGGGGAGGGGAACAGATACGCAGTATTTT
CASTGLAGRGTDTQYF
>TRBD2|TRBV5-1|TRBJ2-5|few
TGCGCCAGCAGCCGGATAGGCGGCAGCGGGGCCGAGACCCAGTACTTC
CASSRIGGSGAETQYF
>TRBD1|TRBV7-9|TRBJ2-5|once
TGTGCCAGCAGAAAGAGGGAACAGGGGGAGACCCAGTACTTC
CASRKREQGETQYF
>.|TRBV6-5|TRBJ1-5|.
TGTGCCAGCGGACTAAATCAGCCCCAGCATTTT
CASGLNQPQHF
>.|TRBV11-2|TRBJ1-2|.
TGTGCCAGCAGCACACCCGGGACCGCCGGTTCGAGAGGCTACACCTTC
CASSTPGTAGSRGYTF
>.|TRBV5-1|TRBJ2-2|few
TGCGCCAGCAGCCCGGGACCGGCCGCCGGGGAGCTGTTTTTT
CASSPGPAAGELFF
>TRBD1|TRBV7-9|TRBJ1-2|few
TGTGCCAGCACCGAGACAGGGTTCAGTGGCTACACCTTC
CASTETGFSGYTF
>.|TRBV29-1|TRBJ1-1|few
TGCAGCGTTGTAAAGGACGGGAACACTGAAGCTTTCTTT
CSVVKDGNTEAFF
>.|TRBV7-2|TRBJ2-5|few
TGTGCCAGCAGCCCAGCGCCGAGGTCTTTCCTTCAAGAGACCCAGTACTTC
CASSPAPRSFLQETQYF
>TRBD1|TRBV7-8|TRBJ2-2|few
TGTGCCAGCAGCTTAGGGACAGGGGGGTCCGGGGAGCTGTTTTTT
CASSLGTGGSGELFF
>.|TRBV14|TRBJ2-1|.
TGTGCCAGCAGCGCCCCCCCCCTGAGGAGATTCAATGAGCAGTTCTTC
CASSAPPLRRFNEQFF
>TRBD2|TRBV7-6|TRBJ2-5|.
TGTGCCAGCAGCTTAGGGGTAGCGGGGGGGCAAGAGACCCAGTACTTC
CASSLGVAGGQETQYF
>TRBD2|TRBV28|TRBJ2-7|.
TGTGCCAGCAGTTTATCCGGGGGGAGGGCCACCTACGAGCAGTACTTC
CASSLSGGRATYEQYF
>TRBD1|TRBV7-8|TRBJ2-3|few
TGTGCCAGCAGCTCCGGGACAGGCTTCCCAGATACGCAGTATTTT
CASSSGTGFPDTQYF
>.|TRBV6-1|TRBJ2-1|.
TGTGCCAGCAGTGTGTCAGGGAACAATGAGCAGTTCTTC
CASSVSGNNEQFF
>.|TRBV6-2/TRBV6-3|TRBJ1-4|.
TGTGCCAGCAGTTACGGCGGGCTCGGTAATGAAAAACTGTTTTTT
CASSYGGLGNEKLFF
>.|TRBV20-1|TRBJ1-6|many
TGCAGTGCTAGTGACAGCTTCCATAATTCACCCCTCCACTTT
CSASDSFHNSPLHF
>.|TRBV15|TRBJ1-2|many
TGTGCCACCAGCAGAGATGCGGGCCTCTATGGCTACACCTTC
CATSRDAGLYGYTF
>TRBD1|TRBV20-1|TRBJ1-4|few
TGCAGTGCCAACAACCCACAGGGGTATAATGAAAAACTGTTTTTT
CSANNPQGYNEKLFF
>.|TRBV20-1|TRBJ2-4|few
TGCAGTGCAGAGACTAGTTTGAACATTCAGTACTTC
CSAETSLNIQYF
>TRBD2|TRBV28|TRBJ2-5|.
TGTGCCAGCAGCCCAGGACTAGCGGTGGGGGAGACCCAGTACTTC
CASSPGLAVGETQYF
>TRBD1|TRBV14|TRBJ2-3|.
TGTGCCAGCAGCCAAGATATGTGGACAGGGGGACGATCAGATACGCAGTATTTT
CASSQDMWTGGRSDTQYF
>.|TRBV6-1|TRBJ2-2|once
TGTGCCGTCTGCCAGGGCAGATCAAACACCGGGGAGCTGTTTTTT
CAVCQGRSNTGELFF
>TRBD2|TRBV7-2|TRBJ2-5|.
TGTGCCAGCAGCATAACGGGACTAGGGAAAGAGACCCAGTACTTC
CASSITGLGKETQYF
>TRBD2|TRBV3-1|TRBJ2-2|few
TGTGCCAGCAGCCGCGGGGGGAGACAGAACACCGGGGAGCTGTTTTTT
CASSRGGRQNTGELFF
>.|TRBV20-1|TRBJ1-5|many
TGCAGTGCTACCCTCCCCGGACGGAGCCTCAATCAGCCCCAGCATTTT
CSATLPGRSLNQPQHF
>.|TRBV5-1|TRBJ1-2|few
TGCGCCAGCAGCTTGATGGGGGTTTCGAAAGGCTACACCTTC
CASSLMGVSKGYTF